This T cell receptor (beta chain) comes out of a study of shared clonotypes between healthy human individuals. Study-level points and caveats: Against clonotypes common to all four donors, non-shared ones had lower generation probabilities. Rarefaction revealed incomplete sorted-subset sequencing despite large depth.

In the original analysis: From ImmunoSEQ came sequences covering only the junction and carrying no quality scores, so filtering differed. Some clones are missing from TCRdb's copy, which holds only in-frame ones; the method was immunoSEQ multiplex PCR. For V, J and clone size, that table is used; D and trimming come from the DNA. This sample yields about 2,100,000 clones, of which about 92% are seen a single time; about 1.5% belongs to the top ten. In the naive CD8 group, cells lacked CD45RO and were positively selected for CCR7, so terminally differentiated effector memory CD45RA+ cells were left out. A note on this clone: What it binds is not known.

CDR1 is SGHVS and CDR2 is FQNEAQ in the germline V gene. V lost 2 bases to trimming and J lost 5 bases; unmatched junction nucleotides: 11. The CDR3 consists of 16 residues. Sequenced: naive CD8+ T cells from PBMCs. This sequence originates from a man between 18 and 35 years old in good health. Some clones in this sample may be carry-over from other donors' samples. The genes are TRBV7-8 and TRBJ1-2; 7 nucleotides align to TRBD1. The CDR3 nucleotides read TGTGCCAGCAGCTTACGAAGAACAGGGGCATCGTATGGCTACACCTTC. Translating it yields CASSLRRTGASYGYTF.